Sequencing of this TCR beta chain was carried out in a study of cytomegalovirus exposure and HLA in healthy donors. Study information: An earlier analysis found 100 million or so unique TCR beta sequences from 150 million to 200 million T cells. Study-level results: It was reported that the classifier diagnosed cytomegalovirus status with high specificity and sensitivity in both the original and validation cohorts. In a later analysis, donors in an Asian-associated ancestry cluster reportedly had fewer N-insertions in productive TCRs than the cohort mean.

This CDR3 contains 15 residues. The J segment lost 4 bases and the V segment lost 6 bases, leaving 7 bases of the junction unmatched. CDR1 is MNHNS, CDR2 SASEGT, per germline. Amplification used 60 Vbeta primers and 13 Jbeta primers. Method: immunoSEQ multiplex PCR; TCRdb's copy keeps in-frame clones and lacks some. The sample consists of more than 150,000 clones, more than 65% of them appearing once. Comments on this clone: Its antigen is undetermined.

The chain uses TRBV6-1 and TRBJ2-7; 12 nucleotides align to TRBD1. The sample was PBMCs. This sequence was found in a man aged 45-60 years in good health and CMV-seronegative. CDR3: CASRAGGQGAYEQYF. The DNA of the CDR3 is TGTGCCAGCAGAGCGGGGGGACAGGGGGCGTACGAGCAGTACTTC.